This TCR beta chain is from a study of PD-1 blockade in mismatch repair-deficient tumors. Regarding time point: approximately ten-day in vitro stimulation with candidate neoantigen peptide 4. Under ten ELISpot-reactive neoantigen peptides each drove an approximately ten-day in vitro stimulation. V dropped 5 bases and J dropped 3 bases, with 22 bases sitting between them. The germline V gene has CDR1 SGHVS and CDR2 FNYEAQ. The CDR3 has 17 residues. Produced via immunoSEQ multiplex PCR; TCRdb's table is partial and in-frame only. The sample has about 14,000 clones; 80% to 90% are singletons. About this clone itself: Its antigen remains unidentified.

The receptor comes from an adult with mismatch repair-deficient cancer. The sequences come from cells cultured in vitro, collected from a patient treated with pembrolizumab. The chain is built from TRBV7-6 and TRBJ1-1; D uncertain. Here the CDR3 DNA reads TGTGCCAGCAGCCCGCAGACCTTCAATGGATTCTACACTGAAGCTTTCTTT. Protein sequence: CASSPQTFNGFYTEAFF.